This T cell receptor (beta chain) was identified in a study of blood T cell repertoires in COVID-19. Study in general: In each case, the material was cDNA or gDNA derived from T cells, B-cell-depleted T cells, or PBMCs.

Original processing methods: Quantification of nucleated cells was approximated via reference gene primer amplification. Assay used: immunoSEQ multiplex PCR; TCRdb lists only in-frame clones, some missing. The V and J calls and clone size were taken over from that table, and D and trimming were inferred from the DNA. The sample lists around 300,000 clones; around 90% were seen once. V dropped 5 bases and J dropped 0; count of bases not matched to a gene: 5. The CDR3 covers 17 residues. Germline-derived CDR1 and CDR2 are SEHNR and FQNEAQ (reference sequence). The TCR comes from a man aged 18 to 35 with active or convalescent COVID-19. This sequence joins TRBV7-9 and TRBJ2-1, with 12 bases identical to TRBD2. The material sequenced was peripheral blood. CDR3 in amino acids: CASSGMTSGGSYNEQFF. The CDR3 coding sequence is TGTGCCAGCAGCGGTATGACTAGCGGGGGCTCCTACAATGAGCAGTTCTTC.